This T cell receptor (beta chain) came from a study of sequential checkpoint blockade in melanoma (dated by TCRdb to between 2017 and 2020). Concerning the study at large: Using 1:1 randomization, the trial assigned patients either to first-line nivolumab followed by ipilimumab (arm A) or to ipilimumab followed by nivolumab (arm B). Both trial sequences were followed by maintenance nivolumab. Points the paper makes about the study in general: The model for predicting response that combines TCR metrics with mutation burden needs to be validated in larger, independent patient cohorts.

Concerning this clone itself: There is no known antigen for this receptor. Base qualities are not at hand, and no much larger clone is one base apart.

A distance of 7 bases separates the germline ends of V and J, which lose 2 bases and 2 bases respectively. CDR1 and CDR2 are read off the germline V gene as SGHVS and FNYEAQ. The CDR3 has 13 amino acids, counting the end cysteine and phenylalanine. The sequence is cut down to CDR3 DNA, 39 bases in frame from base 1. The immunoSEQ Assay was used to immunosequence TCRbeta CDR3 regions from genomic DNA. Before high-throughput sequencing, the genomic DNA was amplified using bias-controlled multiplex PCR. Turning to the authors' computational methods: To quantify the absolute abundance of each unique TCRbeta CDR3 region, the sequences were collapsed and filtered. Clonality, defined as 1 minus Pielou's evenness, was calculated using productive rearrangements only. A previously published method was used to identify clones with significantly greater frequencies in on-treatment samples than in baseline samples. The source is immuneACCESS, and TCRdb retained only in-frame sequences with V and J called. Part of the clones is not carried over; for the studies checked, unresolved V genes explain less than half of this, and the remainder is unexplained. That table gives V, J and clone size, and the DNA gave D and trimming. The sample table contains around 3,500 clones; only one count was recorded for about half of them. The ten biggest clones cover 35% to 50% of the sample.

The treatment or condition label of this sample denotes: randomized to nivolumab then ipilimumab (arm A) or the reverse (arm B). None of the patients in the trial had previously been given DNA-damaging chemotherapy. Live CD3+CD8+ cells negative for CD19 and CD56 were sorted from thawed PBMCs on a FACS Aria II flow cytometer. Samples were obtained from patients with melanoma enrolled in CheckMate 064, a randomized, open-label phase II trial of sequential checkpoint blockade. Peripheral blood mononuclear cells were collected by leukapheresis, purified with Ficoll-Paque, and frozen in human serum with roughly 9.9% DMSO. Purity of sorted blood CD3+CD8+ cells was verified at >98% immediately after sorting, followed by DNA extraction.

The V gene is TRBV7-6 and the J gene is TRBJ2-7; there is no confident call for the D gene. The TCR comes from a human donor with melanoma. The material sequenced was CD8+ T cells sorted from blood (inferred from file names), taken from a patient given nivolumab and ipilimumab in sequence. The CDR3 region: CASSLTDTYEQYF. The DNA is TGTGCCAGCAGCTTAACAGATACCTACGAGCAGTACTTC.